Included here is one T cell receptor (beta chain) sequence, with context. The antigen remains unidentified. Trimming cost V 0 bases and J 4 bases, with 11 bases left between them. CDR3 size: 14 residues. Per germline, CDR1 SGDLS and CDR2 YYNGEE. The sample belongs to a study of regulatory T cells in long-lasting Graves disease. Noted time point: persistent/refractory GD, antithyroid drugs over 5 years with positive TRAb. PBMC-derived RNA was used for the TCR library. Each of the patients was recruited from an endocrinology department situated in Xi'an, China. From each patient, about 8.5 milliliters of peripheral blood was drawn and collected into an EDTA anticoagulant tube. Sequencing libraries for TCR beta were prepared with iRepertoire HTBI primers and Arm-PCR of CDR3 regions. TCRdb re-called the multiplex PCR reads with MiXCR, one entry per CDR3 protein. The table shows under 500,000 distinct CDR3 sequences, with 20% occurring only once.

Findings of the study overall: Persistent Graves' patients had lower TCR diversity than newly diagnosed ones.

The receptor comes from a female donor with Graves disease. The sequences come from peripheral blood mononuclear cells (PBMCs), collected when the disease was refractory, from a patient treated with antithyroid drugs. The chain couples TRBV9 to TRBJ2-7; D might be TRBD1 or TRBD2, each matching 5 bases. In nucleotides, the CDR3 is TGTGCCAGCAGCGTAGAATTGGGACCTTACGAGCAGTACTTC. Translated: CASSVELGPYEQYF. Full variable domain (outside the CDR3, taken from reference TRBV9 and TRBJ2-7): DSGVTQTPKHLITATGQRVTLRCSPRSGDLSVYWYQQSLDQGLQFLIQYYNGEERAKGNILERFSAQQFPDLHSELNLSSLELGDSALYFCASSVELGPYEQYFGPGTRLTVT.